This T cell receptor beta chain was retrieved from a study of cytomegalovirus exposure and HLA in healthy donors. Findings of the study overall: Listed as cytomegalovirus-associated were around 160 TCR beta chains.

PCR used 60 Vbeta primers and 13 Jbeta primers. Produced via immunoSEQ multiplex PCR; TCRdb's table is partial and in-frame only. Among about 130,000 clones listed, roughly 80% were seen once. The CDR3 runs 15 residues. Between the trimmed V and J ends, which lost 7 bases and 2 bases, there was a span of 17 bases. The germline V gene encodes CDR1 ENHRY and CDR2 SYGVKD. Notes on this clone: Its target is unknown.

The chain uses TRBV10-3 and TRBJ1-2, with a weak D call TRBD1 (6 bases). The receptor was isolated from a woman between 50 and 59 years old in good health and CMV-seropositive. The material sequenced was PBMCs. The CDR3 bases are TGTGCCATCACCCGGACAGAGACTATAAACTATGGCTACACCTTC. Its translation: CAITRTETINYGYTF.